These 17 T cell receptor beta chains originate from one sample sequenced in a study of CD8 T cells in Susac syndrome. RNA was extracted with the RNeasy kit, and a quantity of about 0.45 to 1 ug was reverse transcribed using random hexamers. MiXCR, run by TCRdb on the immunoSEQ multiplex PCR reads, gives a single entry per CDR3 protein. The sample records tens of thousands of distinct CDR3 sequences, over 85% being singletons. Material for sequencing was CD8+ T cells from PBMCs. These receptors originate from a human donor with Susac syndrome.

The genes are TRBV13 and TRBJ1-1; possibly TRBD1 for D (5 bases). CDR1 PRHDT and CDR2 FYEKMQ come from the germline V gene (reference sequence). The CDR3 runs to 20 residues. Trimming shortened V by 5 bases and J by 6 bases, and 34 bases separated the two germline ends. The CDR3 region is CASSPYLKGIASGEVAEAFF. As DNA, the CDR3 is TGTGCCAGCAGCCCCTACCTTAAGGGCATCGCATCGGGGGAGGTCGCTGAAGCTTTCTTT.

The V call is TRBV14, the J call TRBJ2-1; 7 bases line up with TRBD2. Germline-derived CDR1 and CDR2 are SGHDN and FVKESK. This CDR3 comprises 14 residues. The junction had 1 base not matched to a gene; V was cut back by 1 base and J by 4 bases. The chain's CDR3 is CASSQVGGYNEQFF. CDR3 coding DNA: TGTGCCAGCAGCCAAGTGGGGGGGTACAATGAGCAGTTCTTC.

V and J are TRBV25-1 and TRBJ2-7; TRBD1 matches at 7 bases. Germline-derived CDR1 and CDR2 are MGHDK and SYGVNS. With 9 bases clipped from V and 1 base from J, the junction kept 15 bases outside the gene matches. The CDR3 runs 16 residues. The CDR3 spells CARRLTKTGWSYEQYF. DNA of the CDR3: TGTGCCAGACGACTGACCAAGACAGGGTGGTCCTACGAGCAGTACTTC.

This rearrangement joins TRBV28 to TRBJ1-1, with D tentatively TRBD1 (5 bases). The germline V gene has CDR1 MDHEN and CDR2 SYDVKM. The CDR3 extends over 16 amino acids. V lost 1 base, J lost 0 bases, and 12 bases lay in between. The CDR3 loop is CASSLSPWGLNTEAFF. The CDR3 bases are TGTGCCAGCAGTTTATCCCCCTGGGGCTTGAACACTGAAGCTTTCTTT.

The rearrangement links TRBV6-5 to TRBJ1-4; D is perhaps TRBD1 (5 bases). This CDR3 spans 13 amino acids. V dropped 0 bases and J dropped 7 bases, with 6 bases sitting between them. Germline V CDR1 and CDR2: MNHEY, SVGAGI. The CDR3 DNA reads TGTGCCAGCAGTTACTCGCAGGGTGAAAAACTGTTTTTT. It is translated as CASSYSQGEKLFF.

This chain connects TRBV28 to TRBJ2-5; D possibly corresponds to TRBD2 (6 bases). CDR3 size: 13 residues. The germline gives CDR1 MDHEN, CDR2 SYDVKM. Trimming took 6 bases from V and 7 from J, leaving 15 bases between them. The DNA for the CDR3 is TGTGCCAGCAGCCCACGGGGGTTAGGGACCCAGTACTTC. This sequence encodes CASSPRGLGTQYF.

The V gene is TRBV29-1, the J gene TRBJ1-4; TRBD1 aligns across 7 bases. With V trimmed by 7 bases and J by 10 bases, 6 bases remained unmatched. Germline V gene sequence: CDR1 SQVTM, CDR2 ANQGSEA. The CDR3 is 11 amino acids. The CDR3, as DNA: TGCAGCGGAGACAGGGCAGGAAAACTGTTTTTT. Its translation: CSGDRAGKLFF.

In its sample, this clonotype was seen once. The chain combines TRBV28 with TRBJ2-6; D possibly corresponds to TRBD1 (6 bases). CDR1 and CDR2 from the germline V gene are MDHEN and SYDVKM. V lost 7 bases and J 0 bases, leaving 13 bases between the germline ends. The CDR3 is 16 amino acids. The CDR3 reads CASTMDSLSGANVLTF. The DNA for the CDR3 is TGTGCCAGCACCATGGACAGCCTCTCTGGGGCCAACGTCCTGACTTTC.

This rearrangement joins TRBV15 to TRBJ2-7, with D possibly matching TRBD2 (6 bases). From germline, CDR1 is LNHNV and CDR2 YYDKDF (reference sequence). V was clipped by 0 bases and J by 1 base, with 7 bases between them. The CDR3 length is 14 residues. The CDR3 coding sequence is TGTGCCACCAGCAGAGATGGGGGGTCCTACGAGCAGTACTTC. This sequence encodes CATSRDGGSYEQYF. The full variable domain, its missing parts supplied by reference TRBV15 and TRBJ2-7, is DAMVIQNPRYQVTQFGKPVTLSCSQTLNHNVMYWYQQKSSQAPKLLFHYYDKDFNNEADTPDNFQSRRPNTSFCFLDIRSPGLGDTAMYLCATSRDGGSYEQYFGPGTRLTVT.

This rearrangement joins TRBV14 to TRBJ1-5; 11 bases line up with TRBD1. V was pared by 0 bases and J by 5 bases, with 6 bases of the junction left unmatched. Germline V lookup: CDR1 SGHDN, CDR2 FVKESK. CDR3 size: 17 residues. Here the CDR3 reads CASSQDLGQGVDQPQHF. CDR3 in DNA: TGTGCCAGCAGCCAAGATCTGGGACAGGGGGTTGATCAGCCCCAGCATTTT. The entire variable domain, with the rest obtained from reference TRBV14 and TRBJ1-5, is as follows: EAGVTQFPSHSVIEKGQTVTLRCDPISGHDNLYWYRRVMGKEIKFLLHFVKESKQDESGMPNNRFLAERTGGTYSTLKVQPAELEDSGVYFCASSQDLGQGVDQPQHFGDGTRLSIL.

The rearrangement uses TRBV24-1 and TRBJ2-3; 9 nucleotides align to TRBD2. From germline, CDR1 is KGHDR and CDR2 SFDVKD. CDR3 length: 16 residues. J was trimmed by 2 bases and V by 1 base; bases with no gene match: 3. The chain's CDR3 is CATSDFLAGNTDTQYF. DNA for the CDR3: TGTGCCACCAGTGATTTCCTAGCGGGGAACACAGATACGCAGTATTTT.

CDR3 amino acids: CASSLVTVANTGELFF. As DNA, the CDR3 is TGCGCCAGCAGCTTGGTGACCGTGGCGAACACCGGGGAGCTGTTTTTT. The gene calls are TRBV5-1 and TRBJ2-2; D not certain. Germline V gene lookup returns CDR1 SGHRS and CDR2 YFSETQ. The germline V and J ends were trimmed by 0 bases and 0 bases, with 9 bases remaining between them. The CDR3 has 16 residues.

This chain joins TRBV2 and TRBJ1-1; no reliable D call. The germline V gene has CDR1 SNHLY and CDR2 FYNNEI. Between the trimmed V and J ends, which lost 7 bases and 1 base, there was a span of 13 bases. This CDR3 has 14 residues. CDR3 sequence (DNA): TGTGCCAGCAAGAACCTCCCCCCGAACACTGAAGCTTTCTTT. Protein sequence: CASKNLPPNTEAFF. The full variable domain, in which reference TRBV2 and TRBJ1-1 provide the parts outside the CDR3, is EPEVTQTPSHQVTQMGQEVILRCVPISNHLYFYWYRQILGQKVEFLVSFYNNEISEKSEIFDDQFSVERPDGSNFTLKIRSTKLEDSAMYFCASKNLPPNTEAFFGQGTRLTVV.

The chain has TRBV7-2 and TRBJ2-7; D not resolved. Trimming took off 1 base at V and 2 bases at J, with 3 bases between the two ends. This CDR3 spans 12 amino acids. Germline-derived CDR1 and CDR2 are SGHTA and FQGNSA. In DNA form, the CDR3 reads TGTGCCAGCAGCTTAGTCCCCTACGAGCAGTACTTC. Translating it yields CASSLVPYEQYF.

This clonotype was seen just once. This rearrangement joins TRBV4-3 to TRBJ1-1; D is undetermined. V lost 4 bases and J 0 bases, leaving 9 bases between the germline ends. The germline gives CDR1 LGHNA, CDR2 YSLEER. The CDR3 is 14 residues long. The CDR3 bases are TGCGCCAGCAGCCTTCGGACCCTGAACACTGAAGCTTTCTTT. It translates to CASSLRTLNTEAFF.

The chain couples TRBV6-5 to TRBJ1-1; the D is unclear. The CDR3 contains 14 residues. Germline V gives CDR1 MNHEY, CDR2 SVGAGI. The V gene lost 0 bases and the J gene lost 6 bases, with 11 bases spanning the gap. Here the CDR3 DNA reads TGTGCCAGCAGTTACTCTTTAATGAGGGCTGAAGCTTTCTTT. Amino acid sequence: CASSYSLMRAEAFF.

Comments on this clonotype: The junction shows a germline mismatch at one end, possibly a read error. The V and J genes are TRBV7-7 and TRBJ2-7, with 8 bases that match TRBD2. The CDR3 spans 14 residues. CDR1 is SSHAT, CDR2 FNYEAQ, per germline (reference sequence). CDR3 loop: CASSPSGGPYEQYF. The CDR3 region has the DNA TGTGCTAGCAGCCCCAGCGGGGGCCCCTACGAGCAGTACTTC.